Listed here are 27 T cell receptor beta chains from one sample, sequenced in a study of CD8 T cells in Susac syndrome. The RNA, roughly 0.45 to 1 ug, was put through reverse transcription using random hexamers. A single record per CDR3 protein comes from TCRdb applying MiXCR to the immunoSEQ multiplex PCR reads. This sample carries about 200,000 distinct CDR3 sequences, around nine tenths of them seen once, and the ten largest clones take 0.087%. Sequenced input: CD4+ T cells from PBMCs. Every receptor here comes from a human donor with Susac syndrome.

The gene calls are TRBV6-5 and TRBJ2-2; TRBD1 matches 7 bases. The germline V gene encodes CDR1 MNHEY and CDR2 SVGAGI. Losses at the gene ends were 0 bases for V and 4 bases for J; bases not matched to a gene: 5. The CDR3 runs 16 residues. CDR3 sequence reads: CASSYSWTGTTGELFF. CDR3 DNA: TGTGCCAGCAGTTACTCCTGGACAGGTACCACCGGGGAGCTGTTTTTT.

This clonotype was counted a single time. The chain employs TRBV13 and TRBJ2-3, with TRBD2 matching over 10 bases. The length of the CDR3 is 18 residues. V shed 2 bases and J 6 bases; nucleotides not matched to a gene: 14. Germline CDR1 reads PRHDT; CDR2 reads FYEKMQ (reference sequence). CDR3 sequence reads: CASSLQPRAGGPADTQYF. In nucleotides, the CDR3 is TGTGCCAGCAGCTTACAACCAAGAGCGGGGGGGCCGGCGGATACGCAGTATTTT.

The chain recombines TRBV19 with TRBJ2-6; weak D call: TRBD1 (6 bases). The CDR3 is 15 residues long. Between the trimmed V and J ends, which lost 3 bases and 1 base, there was a span of 7 bases. From germline, CDR1 is LNHDA and CDR2 SQIVND (reference sequence). This CDR3 reads CASSMQGSGANVLTF. CDR3 sequence (DNA): TGTGCCAGTAGTATGCAGGGGTCTGGGGCCAACGTCCTGACTTTC.

The chain employs TRBV15 and TRBJ2-5; TRBD1 might be the D (6 bases). CDR3 length: 15 amino acids. From germline, CDR1 is LNHNV and CDR2 YYDKDF (reference sequence). V was shortened by 0 bases and J by 4 bases, with 12 bases between the two germline ends. Here the CDR3 reads CATSRDLGARETQYF. Here the CDR3 DNA reads TGTGCCACCAGCAGAGATCTGGGGGCACGAGAGACCCAGTACTTC.

The table lists this clonotype with a few counts. The V and J genes are TRBV7-6 and TRBJ2-7; the D is unclear. Trimming removed 5 bases at V and 1 base at J, with 12 bases between. The CDR3 consists of 14 residues. The germline V gene has CDR1 SGHVS and CDR2 FNYEAQ. The CDR3 loop reads CASSPNWVSYEQYF. The CDR3 bases are TGTGCCAGCAGCCCCAACTGGGTATCCTACGAGCAGTACTTC.

This chain uses TRBV4-1 with TRBJ2-5, with 10 bases matching TRBD1. Germline CDR1 reads MGHRA; CDR2 reads YSYEKL. The CDR3 runs 17 residues. V shed 2 bases, J shed 5 bases, and the junction held 11 bases outside the gene matches. The DNA of the CDR3 is TGCGCCAGCAGCCAAACTTTTCCGGGACAGGGGATTGAGACCCAGTACTTC. It encodes CASSQTFPGQGIETQYF.

The chain is built from TRBV20-1 and TRBJ1-1; D remains unclear. The CDR3 loop spans 14 amino acids. V was trimmed by 3 bases and J by 0 bases, leaving 11 bases between them. CDR1 is DFQATT, CDR2 SNEGSKA, per germline (reference sequence). CDR3 amino acids: CSASLGLLNTEAFF. The CDR3 DNA follows: TGCAGTGCTAGCCTTGGGCTCCTGAACACTGAAGCTTTCTTT.

The gene calls are TRBV3-1 and TRBJ2-1; 13 bases map to TRBD2. Germline assignment: CDR1 LGHDT and CDR2 YNNKEL (reference sequence). Unmatched junction bases numbered 6, after V lost 1 base and J lost 6 bases. The CDR3 has 17 residues. The CDR3 nucleotides are TGTGCCAGCAGCCAAGCGTCGGGACTAGCGGGAAGCAATGAGCAGTTCTTC. Residues: CASSQASGLAGSNEQFF.

The chain is built from TRBV20-1 and TRBJ2-4; D is unresolved. CDR1 and CDR2 from the germline V gene are DFQATT and SNEGSKA (reference sequence). The CDR3 loop spans 12 amino acids. Trimming removed 6 bases from V and 6 bases from J, with 12 bases in between. The CDR3 DNA reads TGCAGTGCCCATTCGGGCAGAAACATTCAGTACTTC. Protein: CSAHSGRNIQYF.

The chain links TRBV28 to TRBJ2-1, with D perhaps given as TRBD1 or TRBD2 (6 bases each). The CDR3 is made up of 15 amino acids. V was shortened by 8 bases and J by 6 bases, with 20 bases between the two germline ends. Germline V gene lookup returns CDR1 MDHEN and CDR2 SYDVKM. The CDR3 region is CASRQRGVGGNEQFF. In DNA form, the CDR3 reads TGTGCCAGCCGTCAGAGGGGGGTAGGCGGCAATGAGCAGTTCTTC. Supplemented by reference TRBV28 and TRBJ2-1, the full variable domain reads DVKVTQSSRYLVKRTGEKVFLECVQDMDHENMFWYRQDPGLGLRLIYFSYDVKMKEKGDIPEGYSVSREKKERFSLILESASTNQTSMYLCASRQRGVGGNEQFFGPGTRLTVL.

This clonotype appeared once. The gene calls are TRBV19 and TRBJ1-2; the D is unclear. V dropped 11 bases and J dropped 4 bases, with 17 bases sitting between them. The germline V gene encodes CDR1 LNHDA and CDR2 SQIVND (reference sequence). The CDR3 contains 13 residues. CDR3 region: CAVSTDTFYGYTF. The CDR3 DNA follows: TGTGCCGTATCCACAGATACCTTCTATGGCTACACCTTC.

The V gene is TRBV19, the J gene TRBJ2-6; 9 nucleotides agree with TRBD1. Germline values: CDR1 LNHDA, CDR2 SQIVND (reference sequence). Germline trimming cut 5 bases from V and 3 bases from J; bases unmatched to any gene: 8. CDR3 length: 17 amino acids. DNA of the CDR3: TGTGCCAGTAGTTACGGGGACAGGGCGAGTGGGGCCAACGTCCTGACTTTC. The encoded protein is CASSYGDRASGANVLTF.

The chain has TRBV3-1 and TRBJ2-3; D might be TRBD2 (7 bases). V lost 8 bases and J 1 base, leaving 10 bases between the germline ends. In germline, CDR1 is LGHDT, CDR2 YNNKEL (reference sequence). The CDR3 is 13 residues long. CDR3 protein: CASGGAGTDTQYF. DNA for the CDR3: TGTGCCAGCGGGGGGGCAGGCACAGATACGCAGTATTTT.

The rearrangement joins TRBV6-1 to TRBJ1-6; TRBD1 might be the D (5 bases). The germline V and J ends were trimmed by 8 bases and 11 bases, with 19 bases remaining between them. Germline CDR1 is MNHNS and CDR2 is SASEGT. The CDR3 sequence is 14 residues long. Written as DNA, the CDR3 is TGTGCCAGCCGAATAGGGGCACAGGAGACACCCCTCCACTTT. Translation gives CASRIGAQETPLHF.

This rearrangement joins TRBV5-1 to TRBJ2-1; the D gene is possibly TRBD1 (5 bases). This CDR3 has 14 residues. Germline V gene data show CDR1 as SGHRS and CDR2 as YFSETQ. Trimming left V 3 bases short and J 6 bases short, with 13 bases between. The CDR3 spells CASSWKGVSNEQFF. In nucleotides, the CDR3 is TGCGCCAGCAGCTGGAAAGGGGTAAGCAATGAGCAGTTCTTC. The full variable domain, in which reference TRBV5-1 and TRBJ2-1 provide the parts outside the CDR3, is KAGVTQTPRYLIKTRGQQVTLSCSPISGHRSVSWYQQTPGQGLQFLFEYFSETQRNKGNFPGRFSGRQFSNSRSEMNVSTLELGDSALYLCASSWKGVSNEQFFGPGTRLTVL.

Notes on this clonotype: At one boundary the junction diverges from the germline segment, which might be a read error. V usage is TRBV6-6 and J usage is TRBJ2-7; no reliable D call. Germline V gene lookup returns CDR1 MNHNY and CDR2 SVGAGI (reference sequence). The CDR3 contains 13 residues. The CDR3 DNA sequence: TGTGCCAGCAGAACTGCAAACTCCGACGAGCAGTACTTC. It translates to CASRTANSDEQYF.

The rearrangement links TRBV12-3 or TRBV12-4 to TRBJ1-5; TRBD1 matches at 7 bases. Losses at the gene ends were 4 bases for V and 4 bases for J; bases not matched to a gene: 4. The CDR3 sequence is 14 residues long. CDR3 protein: CASSWDRRNQPQHF. The CDR3 nucleotides are TGTGCCAGCAGTTGGGACAGACGTAATCAGCCCCAGCATTTT.

The rearrangement uses TRBV5-1 and TRBJ1-5, with no clear D. CDR1 and CDR2 from the germline V gene are SGHRS and YFSETQ. The V end was cut by 0 bases, the J end by 3 bases, with 10 bases between. This CDR3 has 15 residues. Here the CDR3 reads CASSLGPENNQPQHF. The CDR3 DNA reads TGCGCCAGCAGCTTGGGACCTGAGAACAATCAGCCCCAGCATTTT.

Only one count was recorded for this clonotype. The V gene is TRBV5-1, the J gene TRBJ2-1; 7 bases are shared with TRBD2. The V gene end was trimmed by 4 bases and the J gene end by 9 bases; junction bases not matched to a gene: 13. In germline, CDR1 is SGHRS, CDR2 YFSETQ. The CDR3 is 15 amino acids. This chain's CDR3 is CASSRSPAGSGEQFF. For the CDR3, the DNA is TGCGCCAGCAGCAGGTCCCCAGCGGGGTCCGGTGAGCAGTTCTTC.

The CDR3 coding sequence is TGTGCCAGCAGTGAGACAGATTTAGAGACCCAGTACTTC. Encoded protein: CASSETDLETQYF. The rearrangement links TRBV12-3 or TRBV12-4 to TRBJ2-5; D is possibly TRBD1 (5 bases). Trimming pared 5 bases from V and 4 bases from J, leaving 11 bases between. This CDR3 has 13 amino acids.

The CDR3, as DNA: TGCAGCGTCGTATGGACTAGAGGTTACGAGCAGTACTTC. Protein product: CSVVWTRGYEQYF. The V gene is TRBV29-1, the J gene TRBJ2-7; 7 nucleotides agree with TRBD2. This CDR3 is built from 13 residues. The J segment lost 4 bases and the V segment lost 6 bases, leaving 9 bases of the junction unmatched. Looked up from germline, CDR1 is SQVTM and CDR2 is ANQGSEA.

The CDR3 DNA reads TGTGCCAGCAGCCCCTACGAGAGGGGGCATGGCTACACCTTC. Its protein product is CASSPYERGHGYTF. This chain connects TRBV14 to TRBJ1-2; 7 bases line up with TRBD1. V trimming: 4 bases; J trimming: 6 bases; junction bases outside the gene matches: 8. The CDR3 totals 14 residues. In germline, CDR1 is SGHDN, CDR2 FVKESK. The whole variable domain, filled in from reference TRBV14 and TRBJ1-2, reads EAGVTQFPSHSVIEKGQTVTLRCDPISGHDNLYWYRRVMGKEIKFLLHFVKESKQDESGMPNNRFLAERTGGTYSTLKVQPAELEDSGVYFCASSPYERGHGYTFGSGTRLTVV.

The chain has TRBV29-1 and TRBJ1-2; D unclear. From germline, CDR1 is SQVTM and CDR2 ANQGSEA. V was trimmed by 2 bases and J by 6 bases, leaving 10 bases between them. The CDR3 length is 12 residues. CDR3 in DNA: TGCAGCGTTGAACGAGGCGGAGATGGCTACACCTTC. Amino acid sequence: CSVERGGDGYTF.

This clonotype turned up a few times. The rearrangement uses TRBV12-3 or TRBV12-4 and TRBJ2-5; D gene unclear. With 8 bases removed from V and 2 bases from J, the gap between germline ends came to 6 bases. The CDR3 has 11 amino acids. The CDR3 DNA reads TGTGCCAGCTCGCGTCAAGAGACCCAGTACTTC. Translating it yields CASSRQETQYF.

The chain has TRBV2 and TRBJ1-2; D gene uncertain. Trimming shortened V by 1 base and J by 4 bases, and 13 bases separated the two germline ends. The CDR3 covers 15 residues. Germline assignment: CDR1 SNHLY and CDR2 FYNNEI. The DNA for the CDR3 is TGTGCCAGCAGTGAAGATCCCACACCCCTCTATGGCTACACCTTC. Translated: CASSEDPTPLYGYTF.

This clonotype was picked up one time. The CDR3, as DNA: TGTGCCAGTAGTATGGTAGGGGGGGCCTTCTACAATGAGCAGTTCTTC. Encoded protein: CASSMVGGAFYNEQFF. The chain couples TRBV19 to TRBJ2-1, with a tentative D call TRBD2 (7 bases). This CDR3 has 16 residues. Germline-derived CDR1 and CDR2 are LNHDA and SQIVND (reference sequence). Trimming cost V 3 bases and J 3 bases, with 15 bases left between them.

This clonotype was found once. The rearrangement links TRBV7-2 to TRBJ2-1, with TRBD2 matching over 8 bases. The V segment lost 0 bases and the J segment 9 bases; nucleotides outside the gene matches: 13. This CDR3 is built from 17 residues. The germline V gene has CDR1 SGHTA and CDR2 FQGNSA. The CDR3 nucleotides read TGTGCCAGCAGCTTAGCGATCGGGAGCGGGAGAGGGGGTGAGCAGTTCTTC. Its translation is CASSLAIGSGRGGEQFF.